This T cell receptor (beta chain) was captured by sequencing in a study of T cells in Graves' hyperthyroidism and ophthalmopathy. Exclusion of a patient resulted from uncontrolled infection, other autoimmune disease, pregnancy or lactation. There were TCR beta CDR3 regions amplified from RNA transcripts. The HTBI primer set drove a first-round RT-PCR of the TCR CDR3. TCRdb called the multiplex PCR reads again in MiXCR, with one record for every CDR3 protein. The table lists under 550,000 distinct CDR3 sequences, nearly 20% of them singletons. The V segment lost 1 base and the J segment 2 bases; nucleotides outside the gene matches: 2. The CDR3 runs 14 residues. CDR1 is MNHNS and CDR2 is SASEGT in the germline V gene. This clonotype was counted ten times or more. Its target is unknown. Study-wide points: Ophthalmopathy and stable hyperthyroidism were told apart by a 13 V-J model. Blood held most thyroid clonotypes expanded above 0.001 frequency.

This clonotype originated in a middle-aged man with Graves' ophthalmopathy. The sequenced sample consisted of blood. The chain has TRBV6-1 and TRBJ2-7; TRBD1 aligns across 7 bases. The CDR3 spells CASSEVTGPYEQYF. CDR3 DNA: TGTGCCAGCAGTGAAGTGACAGGGCCCTACGAGCAGTACTTC.